This paragraph reports one T cell receptor (beta chain). Its specificity is unknown. This entry comes from a study of cytomegalovirus exposure and HLA in healthy donors. Study-level findings and limits: A later analysis reportedly identified an Asian-associated ancestry cluster as carrying fewer N-insertions than the roughly 700-donor mean. HLA restriction was apparent for most CMV-associated TCR beta chains in a later analysis. In vitro assays verified that three CMV-associated chains recognized CMV antigens specifically.

Primers for the PCR totalled 60 Vbeta and 13 Jbeta. Measured with immunoSEQ multiplex PCR; TCRdb has only the in-frame clones, and not every one. The sample contains under 150,000 clones, 84% of which appear only once. The CDR3 covers 17 residues. The germline V gene encodes CDR1 LGHNA and CDR2 YSLEER. The V gene lost 1 base and the J gene lost 9 bases, with 22 bases spanning the gap. Sequenced input: PBMCs. The genes are TRBV4-3 and TRBJ2-1; D may be TRBD2 (6 bases). This sequence originates from a boy aged 2 to 10 in good health and CMV-seronegative. The CDR3 reads CASSQAFAGRGSSEQFF. CDR3 DNA: TGCGCCAGCAGCCAAGCGTTCGCGGGTCGGGGGAGCAGTGAGCAGTTCTTC.